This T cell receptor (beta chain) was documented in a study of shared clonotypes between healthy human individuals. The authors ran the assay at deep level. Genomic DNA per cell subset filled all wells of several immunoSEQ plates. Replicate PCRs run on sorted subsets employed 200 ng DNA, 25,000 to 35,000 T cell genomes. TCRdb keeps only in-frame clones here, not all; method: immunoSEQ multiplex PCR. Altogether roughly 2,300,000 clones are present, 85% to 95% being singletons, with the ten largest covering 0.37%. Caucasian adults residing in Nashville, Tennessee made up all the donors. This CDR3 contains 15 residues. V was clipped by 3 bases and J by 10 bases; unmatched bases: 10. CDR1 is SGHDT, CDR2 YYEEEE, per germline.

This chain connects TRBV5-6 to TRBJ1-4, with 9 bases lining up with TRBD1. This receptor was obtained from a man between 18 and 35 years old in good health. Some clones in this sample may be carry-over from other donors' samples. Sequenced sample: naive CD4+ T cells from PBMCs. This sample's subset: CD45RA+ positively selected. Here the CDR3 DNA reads TGTGCCAGCAGCTCAAACAGGGGGCCCCGGAGAAAACTGTTTTTT. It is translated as CASSSNRGPRRKLFF.